This T cell receptor beta chain was captured by sequencing in a study of blood T cell repertoires in COVID-19. This clone was observed a few times. TCRdb's copy holds only in-frame clones and misses some; the assay was immunoSEQ multiplex PCR. The sample consists of some 80,000 clones, 78% of them appearing once. The sequenced sample was peripheral blood. The receptor's source is a human donor in a cohort sampled during active COVID-19.

Written as DNA, the CDR3 is TGTGCCAGCAGCCAAGATTCCGCCCCCCGGGCGGGAGAGCTCCAAGAGACCCAGTACTTC. Encoded protein: CASSQDSAPRAGELQETQYF. V and J are TRBV3-1 (or the pseudogene TRBV3-2) and TRBJ2-5; 7 nucleotides line up with TRBD2. The germline V gene encodes CDR1 LGHDT and CDR2 YNNKEL (reference sequence). The CDR3 is 20 residues long. V shed 0 bases and J 1 base; nucleotides not matched to a gene: 17.